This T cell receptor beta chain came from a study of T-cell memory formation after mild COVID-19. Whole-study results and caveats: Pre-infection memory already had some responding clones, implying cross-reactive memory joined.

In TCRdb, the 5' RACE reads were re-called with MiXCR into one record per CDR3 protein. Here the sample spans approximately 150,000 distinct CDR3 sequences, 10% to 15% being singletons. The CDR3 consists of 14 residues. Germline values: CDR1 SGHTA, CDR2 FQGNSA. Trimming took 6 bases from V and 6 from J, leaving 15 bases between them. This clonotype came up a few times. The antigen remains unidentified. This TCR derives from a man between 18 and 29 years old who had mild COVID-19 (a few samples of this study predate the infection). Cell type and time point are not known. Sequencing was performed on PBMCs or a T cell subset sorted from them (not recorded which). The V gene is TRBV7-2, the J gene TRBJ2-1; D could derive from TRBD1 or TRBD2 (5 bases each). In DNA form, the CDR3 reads TGTGCCAGCAGGACCGGGACGCAGGCCAATGAGCAGTTCTTC. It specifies CASRTGTQANEQFF.